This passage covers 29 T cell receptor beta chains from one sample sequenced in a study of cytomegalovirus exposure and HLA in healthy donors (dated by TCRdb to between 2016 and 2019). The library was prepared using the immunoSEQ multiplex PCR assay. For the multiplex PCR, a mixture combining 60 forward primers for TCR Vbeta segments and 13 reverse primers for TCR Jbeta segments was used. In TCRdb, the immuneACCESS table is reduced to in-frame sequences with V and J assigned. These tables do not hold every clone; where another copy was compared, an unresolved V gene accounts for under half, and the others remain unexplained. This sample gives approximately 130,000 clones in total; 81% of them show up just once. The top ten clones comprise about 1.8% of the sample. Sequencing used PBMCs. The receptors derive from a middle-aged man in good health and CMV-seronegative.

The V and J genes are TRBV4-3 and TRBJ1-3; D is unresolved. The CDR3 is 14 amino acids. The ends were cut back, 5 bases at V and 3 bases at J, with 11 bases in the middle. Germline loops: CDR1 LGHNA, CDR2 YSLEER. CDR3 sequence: CASSISGLGNTIYF. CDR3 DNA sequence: TGCGCCAGCAGCATCAGTGGGCTTGGAAACACCATATATTTT.

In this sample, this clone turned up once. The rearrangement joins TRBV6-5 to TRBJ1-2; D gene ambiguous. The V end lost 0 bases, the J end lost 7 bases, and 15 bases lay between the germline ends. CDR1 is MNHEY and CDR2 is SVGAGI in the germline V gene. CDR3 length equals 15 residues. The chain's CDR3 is CASSYSWGGSGGYTF. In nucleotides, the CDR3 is TGTGCCAGCAGTTACTCGTGGGGAGGGAGCGGTGGCTACACCTTC.

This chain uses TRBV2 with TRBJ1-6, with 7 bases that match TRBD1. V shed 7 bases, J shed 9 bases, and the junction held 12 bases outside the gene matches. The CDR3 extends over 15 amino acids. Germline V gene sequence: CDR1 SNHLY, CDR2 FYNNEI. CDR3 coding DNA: TGTGCCAGCACCGTAACGACAGGGATAGGTTCACCCCTCCACTTT. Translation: CASTVTTGIGSPLHF.

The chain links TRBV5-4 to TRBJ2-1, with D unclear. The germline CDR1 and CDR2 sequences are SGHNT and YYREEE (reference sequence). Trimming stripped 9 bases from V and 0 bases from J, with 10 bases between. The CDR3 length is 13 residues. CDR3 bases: TGTGCCATCAAGGAGAGCTCCTACAATGAGCAGTTCTTC. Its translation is CAIKESSYNEQFF.

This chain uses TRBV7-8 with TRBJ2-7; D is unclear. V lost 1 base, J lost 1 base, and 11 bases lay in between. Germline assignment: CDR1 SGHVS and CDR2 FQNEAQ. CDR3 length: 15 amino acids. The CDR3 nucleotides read TGTGCCAGCAGCTTAGAAGGCCTCGGGTCCTACGAGCAGTACTTC. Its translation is CASSLEGLGSYEQYF.

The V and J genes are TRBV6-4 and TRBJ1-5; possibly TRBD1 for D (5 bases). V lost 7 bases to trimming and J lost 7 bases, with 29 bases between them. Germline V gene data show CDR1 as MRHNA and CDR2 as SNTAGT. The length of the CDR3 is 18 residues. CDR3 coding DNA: TGTGCCAGCAAGCCAAAATGGGGCGGACAAATTACTAGCCAGCCCCAGCATTTT. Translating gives CASKPKWGGQITSQPQHF.

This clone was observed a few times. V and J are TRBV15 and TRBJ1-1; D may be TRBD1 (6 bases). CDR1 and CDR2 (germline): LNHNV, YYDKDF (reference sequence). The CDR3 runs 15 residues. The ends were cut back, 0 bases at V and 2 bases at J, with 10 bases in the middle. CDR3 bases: TGTGCCACCAGCAGAGAGGACAGACTAAACACTGAAGCTTTCTTT. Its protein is CATSREDRLNTEAFF.

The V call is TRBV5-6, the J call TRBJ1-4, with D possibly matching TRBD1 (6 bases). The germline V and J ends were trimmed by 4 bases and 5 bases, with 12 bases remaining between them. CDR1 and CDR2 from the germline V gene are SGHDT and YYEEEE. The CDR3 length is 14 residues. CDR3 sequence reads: CASSTDRGNEKLFF. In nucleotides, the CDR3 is TGTGCCAGCAGCACGGACAGAGGGAATGAAAAACTGTTTTTT.

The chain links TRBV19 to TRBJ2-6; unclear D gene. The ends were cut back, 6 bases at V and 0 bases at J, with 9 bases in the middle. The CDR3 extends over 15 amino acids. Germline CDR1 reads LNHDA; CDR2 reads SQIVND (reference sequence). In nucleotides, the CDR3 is TGTGCCAGTAGCCCTCCAGGCTCTGGGGCCAACGTCCTGACTTTC. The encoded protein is CASSPPGSGANVLTF.

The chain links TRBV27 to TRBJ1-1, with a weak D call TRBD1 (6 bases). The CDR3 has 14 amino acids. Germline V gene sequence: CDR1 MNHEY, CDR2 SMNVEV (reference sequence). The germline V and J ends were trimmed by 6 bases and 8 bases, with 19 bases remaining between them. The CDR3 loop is CASRQTGFRDEAFF. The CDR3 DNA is TGTGCCAGCAGACAAACAGGGTTCCGGGACGAAGCTTTCTTT.

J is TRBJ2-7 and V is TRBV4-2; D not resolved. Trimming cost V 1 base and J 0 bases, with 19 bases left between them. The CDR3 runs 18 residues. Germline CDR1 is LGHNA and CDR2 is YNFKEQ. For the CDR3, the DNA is TGTGCCAGCAGCCAAGGTCAGAAGCTGGCGGATCTCTCCTACGAGCAGTACTTC. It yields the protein CASSQGQKLADLSYEQYF.

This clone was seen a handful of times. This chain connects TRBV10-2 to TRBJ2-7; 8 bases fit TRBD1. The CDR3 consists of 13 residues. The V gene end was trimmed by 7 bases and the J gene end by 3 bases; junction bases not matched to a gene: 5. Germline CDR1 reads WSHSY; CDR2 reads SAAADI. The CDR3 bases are TGCGCCAGCACCCTGACAGGGGACTACGAGCAGTACTTC. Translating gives CASTLTGDYEQYF.

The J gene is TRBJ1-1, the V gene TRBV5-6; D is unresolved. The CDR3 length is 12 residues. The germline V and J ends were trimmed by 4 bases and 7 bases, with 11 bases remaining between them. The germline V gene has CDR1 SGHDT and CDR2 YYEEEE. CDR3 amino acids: CASSGGKLEAFF. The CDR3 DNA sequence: TGTGCCAGCAGCGGAGGCAAGCTTGAAGCTTTCTTT.

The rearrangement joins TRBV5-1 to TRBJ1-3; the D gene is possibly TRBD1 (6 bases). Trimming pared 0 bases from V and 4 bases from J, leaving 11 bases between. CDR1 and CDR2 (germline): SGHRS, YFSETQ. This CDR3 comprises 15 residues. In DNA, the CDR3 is TGCGCCAGCAGCTTGGGTACAGGGATAGGAAACACCATATATTTT. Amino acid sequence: CASSLGTGIGNTIYF.

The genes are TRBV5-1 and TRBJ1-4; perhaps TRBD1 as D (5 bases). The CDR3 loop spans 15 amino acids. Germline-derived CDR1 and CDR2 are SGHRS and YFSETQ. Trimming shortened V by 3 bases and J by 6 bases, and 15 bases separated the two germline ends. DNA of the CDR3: TGCGCCAGCAGCTACTCCGGGACGGGAGATGAAAAACTGTTTTTT. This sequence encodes CASSYSGTGDEKLFF.

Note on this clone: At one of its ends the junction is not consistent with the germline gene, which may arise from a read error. Here the CDR3 DNA reads TGTGCCAGCAGCGTAGCTGGGGCTGGGGCCAACGGCCTGACTTTC. Amino acid sequence: CASSVAGAGANGLTF. V usage is TRBV9 and J usage is TRBJ2-6; possibly TRBD1 for D (5 bases). The CDR3 contains 15 residues. The germline V gene encodes CDR1 SGDLS and CDR2 YYNGEE.

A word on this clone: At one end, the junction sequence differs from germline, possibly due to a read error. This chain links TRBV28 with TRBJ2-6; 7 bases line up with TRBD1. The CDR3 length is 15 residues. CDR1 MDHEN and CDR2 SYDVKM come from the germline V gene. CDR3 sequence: CASTEDRAGANGLTF. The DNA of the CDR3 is TGTGCCAGCACTGAAGACAGGGCTGGGGCCAACGGCCTGACTTTC.

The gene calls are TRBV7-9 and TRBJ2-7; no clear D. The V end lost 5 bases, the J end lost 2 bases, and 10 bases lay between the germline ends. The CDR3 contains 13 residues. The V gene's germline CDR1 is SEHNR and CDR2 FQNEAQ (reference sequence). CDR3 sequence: CASSGQPTYEQYF. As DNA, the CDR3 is TGTGCCAGCAGCGGGCAACCTACCTACGAGCAGTACTTC.

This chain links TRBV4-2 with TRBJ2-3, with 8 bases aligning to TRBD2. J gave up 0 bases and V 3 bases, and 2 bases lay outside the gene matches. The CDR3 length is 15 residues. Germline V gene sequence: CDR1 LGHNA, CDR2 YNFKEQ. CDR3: CASSQIAGSTDTQYF. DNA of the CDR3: TGTGCCAGCAGCCAGATAGCGGGGAGCACAGATACGCAGTATTTT.

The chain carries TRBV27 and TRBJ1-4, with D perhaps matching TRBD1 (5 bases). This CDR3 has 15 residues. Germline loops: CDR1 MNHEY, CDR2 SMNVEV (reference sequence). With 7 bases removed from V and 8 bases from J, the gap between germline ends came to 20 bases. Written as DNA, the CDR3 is TGTGCCAGCAACCAGCGGGGCAGGGATGGCGAAAAACTGTTTTTT. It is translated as CASNQRGRDGEKLFF.

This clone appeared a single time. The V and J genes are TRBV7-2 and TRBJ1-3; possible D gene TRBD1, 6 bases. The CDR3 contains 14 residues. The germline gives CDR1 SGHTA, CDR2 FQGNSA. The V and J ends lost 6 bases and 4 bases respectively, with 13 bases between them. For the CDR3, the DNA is TGTGCCAGCAGTTCAGGACAGCCGGGAAACACCATATATTTT. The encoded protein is CASSSGQPGNTIYF.

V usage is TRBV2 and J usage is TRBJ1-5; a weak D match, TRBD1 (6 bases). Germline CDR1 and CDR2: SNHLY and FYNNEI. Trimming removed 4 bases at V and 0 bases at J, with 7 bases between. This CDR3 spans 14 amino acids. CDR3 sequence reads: CASSATGSNQPQHF. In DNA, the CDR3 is TGTGCCAGCAGTGCGACAGGTAGCAATCAGCCCCAGCATTTT.

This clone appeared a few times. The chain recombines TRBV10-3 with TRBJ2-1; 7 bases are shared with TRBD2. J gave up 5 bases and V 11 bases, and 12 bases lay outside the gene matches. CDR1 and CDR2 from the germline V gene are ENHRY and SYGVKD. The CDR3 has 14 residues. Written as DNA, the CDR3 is TGTGCCCTCAAGAGGGGCGGGAGCGACAATGAGCAGTTCTTC. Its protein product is CALKRGGSDNEQFF.

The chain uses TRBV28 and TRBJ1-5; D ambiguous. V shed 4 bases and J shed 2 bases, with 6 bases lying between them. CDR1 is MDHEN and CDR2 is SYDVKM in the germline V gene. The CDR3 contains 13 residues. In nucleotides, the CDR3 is TGTGCCAGCAGTTGGAGGGGCAATCAGCCCCAGCATTTT. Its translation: CASSWRGNQPQHF.

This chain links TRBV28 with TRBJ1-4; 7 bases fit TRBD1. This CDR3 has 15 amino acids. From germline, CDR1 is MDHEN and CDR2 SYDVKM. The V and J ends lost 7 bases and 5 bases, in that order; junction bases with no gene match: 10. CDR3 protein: CASTNSGTANEKLFF. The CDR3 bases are TGTGCCAGCACAAATTCCGGGACAGCAAATGAAAAACTGTTTTTT.

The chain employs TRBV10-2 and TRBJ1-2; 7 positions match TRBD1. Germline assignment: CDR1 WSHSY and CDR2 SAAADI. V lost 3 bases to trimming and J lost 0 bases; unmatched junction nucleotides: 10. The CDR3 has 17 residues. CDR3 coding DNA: TGCGCCAGCAGTGACGGTGACAGGGTACTTCCTAACTATGGCTACACCTTC. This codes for CASSDGDRVLPNYGYTF.

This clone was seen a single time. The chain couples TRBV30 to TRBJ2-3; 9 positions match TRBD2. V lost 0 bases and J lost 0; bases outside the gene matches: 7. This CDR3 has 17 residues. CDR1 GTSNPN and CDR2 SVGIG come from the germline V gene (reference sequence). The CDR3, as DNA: TGTGCCTGGAGTGTAAAGCGGGGGGTCTATAGCACAGATACGCAGTATTTT. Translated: CAWSVKRGVYSTDTQYF.

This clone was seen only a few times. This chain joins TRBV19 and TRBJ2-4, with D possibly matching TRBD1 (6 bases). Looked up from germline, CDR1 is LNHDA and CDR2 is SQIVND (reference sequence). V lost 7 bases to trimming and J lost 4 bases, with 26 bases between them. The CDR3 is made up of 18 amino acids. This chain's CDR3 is CASTHIPFVGGMKNIQYF. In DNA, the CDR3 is TGTGCCAGTACCCATATCCCATTCGTTGGGGGCATGAAAAACATTCAGTACTTC.

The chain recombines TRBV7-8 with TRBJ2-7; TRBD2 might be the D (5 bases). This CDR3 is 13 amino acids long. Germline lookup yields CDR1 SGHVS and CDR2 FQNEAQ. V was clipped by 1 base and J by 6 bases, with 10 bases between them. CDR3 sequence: CASSLVALGEQYF. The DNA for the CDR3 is TGTGCCAGCAGCTTAGTGGCACTAGGCGAGCAGTACTTC.